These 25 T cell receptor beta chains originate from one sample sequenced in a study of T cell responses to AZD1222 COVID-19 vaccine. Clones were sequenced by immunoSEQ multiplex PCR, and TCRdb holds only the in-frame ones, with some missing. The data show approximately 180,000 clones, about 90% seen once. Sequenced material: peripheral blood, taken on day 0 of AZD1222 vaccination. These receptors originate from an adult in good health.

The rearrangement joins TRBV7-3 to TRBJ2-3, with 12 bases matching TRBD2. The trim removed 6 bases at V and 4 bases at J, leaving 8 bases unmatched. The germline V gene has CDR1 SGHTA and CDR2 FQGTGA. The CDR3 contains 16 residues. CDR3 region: CASSTTSGGRADTQYF. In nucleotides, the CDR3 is TGTGCCAGCAGTACGACTAGCGGGGGTCGAGCAGATACGCAGTATTTT. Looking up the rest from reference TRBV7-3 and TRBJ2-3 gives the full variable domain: GAGVSQTPSNKVTEKGKYVELRCDPISGHTALYWYRQSLGQGPEFLIYFQGTGAADDSGLPNDRFFAVRPEGSVSTLKIQRTERGDSAVYLCASSTTSGGRADTQYFGPGTRLTVL.

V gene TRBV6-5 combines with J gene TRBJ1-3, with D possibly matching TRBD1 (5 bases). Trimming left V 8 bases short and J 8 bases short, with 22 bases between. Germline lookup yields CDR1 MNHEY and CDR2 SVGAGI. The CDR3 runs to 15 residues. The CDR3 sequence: CASGFGPRERDTIYF. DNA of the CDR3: TGTGCCAGCGGCTTCGGGCCCAGGGAGAGGGACACCATATATTTT.

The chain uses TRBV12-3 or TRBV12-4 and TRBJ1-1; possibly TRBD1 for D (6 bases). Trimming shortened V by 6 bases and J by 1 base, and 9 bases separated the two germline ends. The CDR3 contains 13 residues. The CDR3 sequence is CASRRQANTEAFF. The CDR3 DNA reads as TGTGCCAGCAGGAGACAGGCGAACACTGAAGCTTTCTTT.

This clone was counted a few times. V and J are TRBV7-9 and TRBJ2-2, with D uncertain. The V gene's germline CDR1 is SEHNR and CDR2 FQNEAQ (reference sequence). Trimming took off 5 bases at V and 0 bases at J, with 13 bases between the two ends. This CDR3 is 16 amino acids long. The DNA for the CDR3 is TGTGCCAGCAGCCATACAGCGTTCGCGAACACCGGGGAGCTGTTTTTT. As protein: CASSHTAFANTGELFF.

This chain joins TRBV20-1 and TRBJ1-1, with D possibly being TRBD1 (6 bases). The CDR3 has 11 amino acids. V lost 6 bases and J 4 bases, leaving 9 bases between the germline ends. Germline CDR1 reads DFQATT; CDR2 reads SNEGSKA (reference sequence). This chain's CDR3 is CSADRSTEAFF. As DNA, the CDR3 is TGCAGTGCCGACAGGAGCACTGAAGCTTTCTTT.

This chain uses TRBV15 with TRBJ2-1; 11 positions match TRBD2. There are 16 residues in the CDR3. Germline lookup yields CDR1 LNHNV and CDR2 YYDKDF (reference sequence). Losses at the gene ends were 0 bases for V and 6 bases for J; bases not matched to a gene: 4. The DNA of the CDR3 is TGTGCCACCAGCAGAGATCTAGCGGGGGGCGGCAATGAGCAGTTCTTC. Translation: CATSRDLAGGGNEQFF.

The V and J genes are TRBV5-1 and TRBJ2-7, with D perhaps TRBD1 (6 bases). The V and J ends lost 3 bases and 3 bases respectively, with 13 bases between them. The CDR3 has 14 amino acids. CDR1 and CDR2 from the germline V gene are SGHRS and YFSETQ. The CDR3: CASSWGQAVYEQYF. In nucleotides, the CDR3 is TGCGCCAGCAGCTGGGGGCAGGCTGTCTACGAGCAGTACTTC.

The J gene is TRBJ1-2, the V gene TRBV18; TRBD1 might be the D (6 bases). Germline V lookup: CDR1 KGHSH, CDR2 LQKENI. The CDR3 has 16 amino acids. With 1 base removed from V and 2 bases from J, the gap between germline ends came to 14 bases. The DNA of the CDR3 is TGTGCCAGCTCACCACGGGCCGGACAGACAAACTATGGCTACACCTTC. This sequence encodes CASSPRAGQTNYGYTF.

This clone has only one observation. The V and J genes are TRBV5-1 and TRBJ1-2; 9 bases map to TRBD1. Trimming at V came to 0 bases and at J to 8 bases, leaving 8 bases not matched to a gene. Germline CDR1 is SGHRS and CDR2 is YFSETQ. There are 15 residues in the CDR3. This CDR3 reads CASSLVTGGAGGYTF. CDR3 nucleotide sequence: TGCGCCAGCAGCTTGGTAACAGGGGGCGCCGGGGGCTACACCTTC.

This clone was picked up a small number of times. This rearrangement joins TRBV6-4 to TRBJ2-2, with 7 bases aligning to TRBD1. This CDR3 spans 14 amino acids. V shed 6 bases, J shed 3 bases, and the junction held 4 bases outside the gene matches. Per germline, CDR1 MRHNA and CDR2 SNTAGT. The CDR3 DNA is TGTGCCAGCAGCCCCGACAGGGACACCGGGGAGCTGTTTTTT. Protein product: CASSPDRDTGELFF.

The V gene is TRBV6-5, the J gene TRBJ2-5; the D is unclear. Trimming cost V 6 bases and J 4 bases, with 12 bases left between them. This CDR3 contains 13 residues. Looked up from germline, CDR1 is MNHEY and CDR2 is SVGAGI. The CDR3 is CASRPTDRETQYF. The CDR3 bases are TGTGCCAGCAGGCCCACAGACCGAGAGACCCAGTACTTC.

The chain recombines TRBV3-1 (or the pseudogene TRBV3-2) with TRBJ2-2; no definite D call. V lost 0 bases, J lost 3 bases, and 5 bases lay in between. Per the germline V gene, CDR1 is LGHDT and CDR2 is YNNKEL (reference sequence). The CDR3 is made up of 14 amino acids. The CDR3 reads CASSQDRDTGELFF. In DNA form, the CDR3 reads TGTGCCAGCAGCCAAGATCGGGACACCGGGGAGCTGTTTTTT.

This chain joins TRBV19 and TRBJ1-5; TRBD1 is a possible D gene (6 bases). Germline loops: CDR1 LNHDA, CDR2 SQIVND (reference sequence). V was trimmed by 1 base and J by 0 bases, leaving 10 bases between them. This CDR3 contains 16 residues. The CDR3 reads CASSIVQGLSNQPQHF. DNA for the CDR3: TGTGCCAGTAGTATAGTGCAGGGGCTTAGCAATCAGCCCCAGCATTTT.

Here the CDR3 reads CATSRGPGRNYGYTF. The DNA for the CDR3 is TGTGCCACCAGCAGAGGCCCAGGTCGAAACTATGGCTACACCTTC. This sequence joins TRBV15 and TRBJ1-2; D is unresolved. From germline, CDR1 is LNHNV and CDR2 YYDKDF (reference sequence). Trimming took 1 base from V and 2 from J, leaving 11 bases between them. The CDR3 sequence is 15 residues long.

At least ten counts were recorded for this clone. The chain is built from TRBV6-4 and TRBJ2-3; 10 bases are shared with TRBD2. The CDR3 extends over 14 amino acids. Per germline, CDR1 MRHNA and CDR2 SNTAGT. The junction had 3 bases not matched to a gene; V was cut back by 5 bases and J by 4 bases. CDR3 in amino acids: CASSHLAGADTQYF. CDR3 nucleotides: TGTGCCAGCAGTCATCTAGCGGGGGCAGATACGCAGTATTTT.

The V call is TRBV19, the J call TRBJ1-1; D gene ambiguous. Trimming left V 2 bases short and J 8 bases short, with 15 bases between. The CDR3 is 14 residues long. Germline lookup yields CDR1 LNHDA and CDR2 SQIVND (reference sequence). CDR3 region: CASSISPGRMEAFF. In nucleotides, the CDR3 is TGTGCCAGTAGTATAAGCCCGGGGAGAATGGAAGCTTTCTTT.

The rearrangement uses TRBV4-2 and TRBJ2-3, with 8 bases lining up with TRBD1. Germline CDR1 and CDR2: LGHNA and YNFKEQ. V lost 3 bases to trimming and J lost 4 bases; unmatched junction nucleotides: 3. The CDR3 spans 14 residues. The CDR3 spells CASSQDREADTQYF. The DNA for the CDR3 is TGTGCCAGCAGCCAGGACAGGGAGGCAGATACGCAGTATTTT.

The CDR3 protein is CASSVSGEGTGELFF. The CDR3 nucleotides read TGTGCCAGCAGTGTGTCTGGGGAGGGCACCGGGGAGCTGTTTTTT. This rearrangement joins TRBV2 to TRBJ2-2; 7 bases align to TRBD2. After removal of 4 bases from V and 4 bases from J, the junction contained 6 bases not matched to a gene. The germline V gene encodes CDR1 SNHLY and CDR2 FYNNEI. The CDR3 spans 15 residues.

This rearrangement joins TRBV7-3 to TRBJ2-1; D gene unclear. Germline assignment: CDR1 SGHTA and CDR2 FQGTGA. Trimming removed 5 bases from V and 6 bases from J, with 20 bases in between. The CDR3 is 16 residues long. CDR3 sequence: CASSPRPPSYVNEQFF. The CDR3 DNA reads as TGTGCCAGCAGCCCAAGGCCCCCTAGTTATGTCAATGAGCAGTTCTTC.

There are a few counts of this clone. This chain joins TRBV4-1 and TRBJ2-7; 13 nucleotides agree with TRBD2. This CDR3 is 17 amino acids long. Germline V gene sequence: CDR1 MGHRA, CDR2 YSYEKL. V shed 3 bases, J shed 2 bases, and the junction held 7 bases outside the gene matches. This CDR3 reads CASSHQTGLAGAYEQYF. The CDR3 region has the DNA TGCGCCAGCAGCCACCAGACCGGACTAGCGGGGGCCTACGAGCAGTACTTC.

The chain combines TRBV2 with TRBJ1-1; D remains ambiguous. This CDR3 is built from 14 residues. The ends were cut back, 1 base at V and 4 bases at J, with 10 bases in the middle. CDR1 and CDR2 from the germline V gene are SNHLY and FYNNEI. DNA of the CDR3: TGTGCCAGCAGTGAAGGGACCCGGGGCACTGAAGCTTTCTTT. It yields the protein CASSEGTRGTEAFF.

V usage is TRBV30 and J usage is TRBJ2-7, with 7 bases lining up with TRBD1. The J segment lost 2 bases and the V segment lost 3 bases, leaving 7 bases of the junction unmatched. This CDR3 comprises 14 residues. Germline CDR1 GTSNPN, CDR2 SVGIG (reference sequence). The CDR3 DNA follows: TGTGCCTGGAGAGGGGACGACAGGGCCTACGAGCAGTACTTC. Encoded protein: CAWRGDDRAYEQYF.

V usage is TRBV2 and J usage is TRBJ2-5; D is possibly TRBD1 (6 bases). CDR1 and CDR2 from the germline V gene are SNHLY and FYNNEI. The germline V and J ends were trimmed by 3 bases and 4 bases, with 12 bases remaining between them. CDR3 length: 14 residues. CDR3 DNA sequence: TGTGCCAGCAGTGAGGCGGTAGGGGGAGAGACCCAGTACTTC. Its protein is CASSEAVGGETQYF.

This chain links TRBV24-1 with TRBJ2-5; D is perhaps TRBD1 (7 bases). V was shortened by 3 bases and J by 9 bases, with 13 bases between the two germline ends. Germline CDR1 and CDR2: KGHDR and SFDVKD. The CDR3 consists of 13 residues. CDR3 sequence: CATSDSTGEAQYF. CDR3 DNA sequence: TGTGCCACCAGTGATAGCACAGGGGAGGCCCAGTACTTC.

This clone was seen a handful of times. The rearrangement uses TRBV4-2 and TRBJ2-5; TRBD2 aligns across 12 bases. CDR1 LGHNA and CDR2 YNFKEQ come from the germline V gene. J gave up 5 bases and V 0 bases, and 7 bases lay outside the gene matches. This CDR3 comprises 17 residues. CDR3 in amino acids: CASSQELAGGPWETQYF. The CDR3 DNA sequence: TGTGCCAGCAGCCAAGAACTAGCGGGGGGACCATGGGAGACCCAGTACTTC.